The rows below give T cell receptor beta chains drawn from one sample of a study of beta chain features in type 1 diabetes. Clones were read by immunoSEQ multiplex PCR, and TCRdb kept only the in-frame ones, dropping some. The sample gives under 300,000 clones, approximately 10% of which show up once; 0.017% is in the top ten. The specimen was naive CD4+ T cells from blood. These TCRs come from a young man with type 1 diabetes. Both conserved end residues are part of each CDR3. A D gene is named only where the DNA matches it firmly. The size of a clone is reported for some rows only, either as once, few or many, or as a class for expanded clones.

j_call	v_call	clone_size	d_call	cdr3_nt	cdr3_aa
TRBJ1-4	TRBV7-9	.	.	TGTGCCAGCAGCTTACGTGAAAAACTGTTTTTT	CASSLREKLFF
TRBJ1-1	TRBV2	few	.	TGTGCCAGCAGCAGATCCGGGACAACGACCAGGGCTTTCTTT	CASSRSGTTTRAFF
TRBJ1-2	TRBV27	.	.	TGTGCCAGCAGTTCACGACAGGACTATGGCTACACCTTC	CASSSRQDYGYTF
TRBJ2-2	TRBV7-9	.	TRBD1	TGTGCCAGCAGCAGGCGACAGGGGGATGCCGGGGAGCTGTTTTTT	CASSRRQGDAGELFF
TRBJ2-5	TRBV7-2	few	.	TGTGCCAGCAGCCTACAAACTAGTTCGGCGGAGACCCAGTACTTC	CASSLQTSSAETQYF
TRBJ2-2	TRBV4-1	.	TRBD1	TGCGCCAGCAGCCGTAGCCGGGACAGGGGGTTGAACACCGGGGAGCTGTTTTTT	CASSRSRDRGLNTGELFF
TRBJ2-1	TRBV9	few	TRBD2	TGTGCCAGCAGCGTAGGTCCAGCGGGGGTGTGGAATGAGCAGTTCTTC	CASSVGPAGVWNEQFF
TRBJ1-4	TRBV5-1	few	.	TGCGCCAGCAGCTTGGGAAGAGCTAATGAAAAACTGTTTTTT	CASSLGRANEKLFF
TRBJ2-6	TRBV2	.	TRBD1	TGTGCCAGCGGACAGGGGGCTATGGGAGGGGCCAACGTCCTGACTTTC	CASGQGAMGGANVLTF
TRBJ2-2	TRBV6-1	few	.	TGTGCCAGCACCCTGGTGGGGCTTGCCGGGGAGCTGTTTTTT	CASTLVGLAGELFF
TRBJ1-1	TRBV7-9	few	.	TGTGCCAGCAGCTTACTAGACACTGAAGCTTTCTTT	CASSLLDTEAFF
TRBJ2-3	TRBV9	few	.	TGTGCCAGCAGCGGGACTTATCCCTCCACAGATACGCAGTATTTT	CASSGTYPSTDTQYF
TRBJ2-1	TRBV29-1	.	TRBD1	TGCAGCGTGGGTCAGGGGGCCTCTGGATACAATGAGCAGTTCTTC	CSVGQGASGYNEQFF
TRBJ1-1	TRBV18	.	.	TGTGCCAGCTCTCGCGGGACGGAGGCGAACACTGAAGCTTTCTTT	CASSRGTEANTEAFF
TRBJ1-6	TRBV6-8	.	TRBD1	TGTGCCAGCAACCCCCCGGGACAGGTCTACACCCTCCACTTT	CASNPPGQVYTLHF
TRBJ2-1	TRBV7-3	.	TRBD1	TGTGCCAGCAGCCCTACCGGGACAGGGGCTGCGCTCGAGCAGTTCTTC	CASSPTGTGAALEQFF
TRBJ1-3	TRBV7-9	few	.	TGTGCCAGCAGCTTAAACTCGAGGGCCCACACCATATATTTT	CASSLNSRAHTIYF
TRBJ2-3	TRBV7-9	few	TRBD2	TGTGCCAGCAGCCCCCCGGGGCTAGCGGGCTACACAGATACGCAGTATTTT	CASSPPGLAGYTDTQYF
TRBJ1-1	TRBV19	few	.	TGTGCCAGTAGTATAGTATCGGGCACTGAAGCTTTCTTT	CASSIVSGTEAFF
TRBJ2-5	TRBV11-2	few	TRBD2	TGTGCCAGCAGCTCCTTGGAAGGGGAGGGAGAGACCCAGTACTTC	CASSSLEGEGETQYF
TRBJ1-6	TRBV5-5	few	TRBD1	TGTGCCAGCAGCGCCGAGGGACAGCCTGATAATTCACCCCTCCACTTT	CASSAEGQPDNSPLHF
TRBJ2-3	TRBV7-2	.	.	TGTGCCAGCAGTTATGGTGCAGTCAGCACAGATACGCAGTATTTT	CASSYGAVSTDTQYF
TRBJ1-5	TRBV6-6	few	TRBD1	TGTGCCAGCTTTAAGAGGACAGGGAATCAGCCCCAGCATTTT	CASFKRTGNQPQHF
TRBJ1-6	TRBV11-2	.	.	TGTGCCAGCACCCCGGGATACTCGGATTCACCCCTCCACTTT	CASTPGYSDSPLHF
TRBJ2-5	TRBV11-2	.	TRBD2	TGTGCCAGCAGCTCTCGGACTAGCGGGGGGCAGACCCAGTACTTC	CASSSRTSGGQTQYF
TRBJ1-5	TRBV5-1	few	.	TGCGCCAGCAGCCCAGGGATCAATCAGCCCCAGCATTTT	CASSPGINQPQHF
TRBJ1-6	TRBV9	few	.	TGTGCCAGCAGCCGAACTCCCTCGGAGATATCACCCCTCCACTTT	CASSRTPSEISPLHF
TRBJ2-7	TRBV19	few	TRBD1	TGTGCCAGTAGCGTCCGGGACAGGGACTCCTACGAGCAGTACTTC	CASSVRDRDSYEQYF
TRBJ1-1	TRBV14	few	.	TGTGCCAGCAGACAGAACACTGAAGCTTTCTTT	CASRQNTEAFF
TRBJ2-1	TRBV11-2	few	.	TGTGCCAGCAGCTTAGCCACCTACAATGAGCAGTTCTTC	CASSLATYNEQFF
TRBJ1-5	TRBV6-1	few	.	TGTGCCAGCACTCCCAATTTTGGAGGGAATCAGCCCCAGCATTTT	CASTPNFGGNQPQHF